This entry lists 17 T cell receptor beta chains sequenced from one sample in a study of early T cells in non-severe SARS-CoV-2 infection. TCRdb processed the 5' RACE reads anew with MiXCR; each CDR3 protein has one entry. The sample holds tens of thousands of distinct CDR3 sequences, nearly 5.5% seen once. The source material was whole blood. The receptors originated from an adult who was a healthcare worker with PCR-confirmed SARS-CoV-2 infection or an uninfected control (not recorded which).

This clonotype was recorded at least ten times. The rearrangement joins TRBV5-1 to TRBJ2-1; the D gene is possibly TRBD2 (6 bases). Germline CDR1 SGHRS, CDR2 YFSETQ. The CDR3 consists of 17 residues. Trimming shortened V by 4 bases and J by 7 bases, and 24 bases separated the two germline ends. CDR3 bases: TGCGCCAGCAGCCCAATCCAGCAGGAGGGCCCTCGGAATGAGCAGTTCTTC. It specifies CASSPIQQEGPRNEQFF.

This clonotype was seen at least ten times. The chain recombines TRBV10-3 with TRBJ2-3; 7 bases fit TRBD1. The CDR3 extends over 16 amino acids. J lost 2 bases, V lost 3 bases, and 8 bases had no gene match. Germline V gene lookup returns CDR1 ENHRY and CDR2 SYGVKD. The CDR3 sequence: CAISDGATGITDTQYF. The CDR3, as DNA: TGTGCCATCAGTGACGGTGCGACAGGGATCACAGATACGCAGTATTTT.

There are many counts of this clonotype. This chain uses TRBV28 with TRBJ1-5; no clear D gene. The germline V and J ends were trimmed by 1 base and 6 bases, with 13 bases remaining between them. Germline loops: CDR1 MDHEN, CDR2 SYDVKM. The CDR3 consists of 15 residues. The CDR3 spells CASSLSGSAPQPQHF. Written as DNA, the CDR3 is TGTGCCAGCAGTTTATCAGGATCCGCTCCTCAGCCCCAGCATTTT.

The chain joins TRBV2 to TRBJ2-1; tentatively, D is TRBD1 or TRBD2 (7 bases each). V was shortened by 1 base and J by 10 bases, with 20 bases between the two germline ends. Germline V gene data show CDR1 as SNHLY and CDR2 as FYNNEI. This CDR3 comprises 16 residues. In nucleotides, the CDR3 is TGTGCCAGCAGTGAAGAAGGGAGGGGGCGAACCTCCGAGCAGTTCTTC. This translates into CASSEEGRGRTSEQFF.

V is TRBV4-2 and J is TRBJ2-1; D unresolved. The germline gives CDR1 LGHNA, CDR2 YNFKEQ. The CDR3 has 15 residues. Trimming took off 0 bases at V and 7 bases at J, with 13 bases between the two ends. The CDR3 nucleotides read TGTGCCAGCAGCCAAGATGCCTATATTTCTAATGAGCAGTTCTTC. This sequence encodes CASSQDAYISNEQFF.

This clonotype was seen a few times. The V and J genes are TRBV20-1 and TRBJ2-7; D possibly corresponds to TRBD1 (6 bases). With 1 base removed from V and 4 bases from J, the gap between germline ends came to 11 bases. Germline V gene sequence: CDR1 DFQATT, CDR2 SNEGSKA (reference sequence). The CDR3 is 13 residues long. DNA for the CDR3: TGCAGTGCTAGAGGGTCAGGGGATTACGAGCAGTACGTC. Residues: CSARGSGDYEQYV.

In its sample, this clonotype is large (0.1 to 1%). This chain joins TRBV29-1 and TRBJ2-1; TRBD2 matches 9 bases. This CDR3 contains 13 residues. V lost 5 bases to trimming and J lost 4 bases; unmatched junction nucleotides: 3. CDR1 is SQVTM and CDR2 is ANQGSEA in the germline V gene. The DNA for the CDR3 is TGCAGCGTTCGACTAGCGGCATACAATGAGCAGTTCTTC. Amino acid sequence: CSVRLAAYNEQFF.

This clonotype was recorded at least ten times. This sequence joins TRBV6-1 and TRBJ2-1; TRBD2 agrees at 11 bases. CDR3 length: 16 amino acids. In germline, CDR1 is MNHNS, CDR2 SASEGT. The J segment lost 0 bases and the V segment lost 3 bases, leaving 1 base of the junction unmatched. The CDR3 DNA follows: TGTGCCAGCAGTGATCTAGCGGGAGGCTCCTACAATGAGCAGTTCTTC. This sequence encodes CASSDLAGGSYNEQFF.

This clonotype was seen ten or more times. The genes are TRBV20-1 and TRBJ1-6; TRBD1 agrees at 9 bases. Germline lookup yields CDR1 DFQATT and CDR2 SNEGSKA (reference sequence). The CDR3 loop spans 13 amino acids. V trimming: 3 bases; J trimming: 7 bases; junction bases outside the gene matches: 1. CDR3 sequence: CSARGQGNSPLHF. The CDR3 DNA reads TGCAGTGCTAGGGGACAGGGAAATTCACCCCTCCACTTT.

This clonotype came up many times. This rearrangement joins TRBV28 to TRBJ2-7, with 8 bases fitting TRBD2. The CDR3 is 16 amino acids. V lost 2 bases and J lost 3; bases outside the gene matches: 9. Looked up from germline, CDR1 is MDHEN and CDR2 is SYDVKM. CDR3 in DNA: TGTGCCAGCAGTTTACGGGCTAGCGGGCCGATCTACGAGCAGTACGTC. It translates to CASSLRASGPIYEQYV.

This clonotype was recorded many times. V is TRBV29-1 and J is TRBJ2-1; D is ambiguous. V shed 0 bases and J shed 4 bases, with 13 bases lying between them. CDR3 length equals 15 residues. CDR1 and CDR2 (germline): SQVTM, ANQGSEA. CDR3 sequence reads: CSVEERLESYNEQFF. In nucleotides, the CDR3 is TGCAGCGTTGAAGAGCGGCTTGAATCATACAATGAGCAGTTCTTC.

This clonotype came up many times. This chain joins TRBV20-1 and TRBJ2-5, with D possibly matching TRBD1 (5 bases). The germline gives CDR1 DFQATT, CDR2 SNEGSKA (reference sequence). The CDR3 consists of 14 residues. Trimming cost V 5 bases and J 1 base, with 14 bases left between them. The CDR3 DNA reads as TGCAGTGCTCCAAGGGGCTTAATCCAAGAGACCCAGTACTTC. Translation gives CSAPRGLIQETQYF.

This clonotype was detected many times. The J gene is TRBJ2-3, the V gene TRBV28; D ambiguous. V lost 2 bases and J 0 bases, leaving 3 bases between the germline ends. CDR3 length equals 13 residues. CDR1 is MDHEN and CDR2 is SYDVKM in the germline V gene. The CDR3 nucleotides are TGTGCCAGCAGTTTACCTAGCACAGATACGCAGTATTTT. Encoded protein: CASSLPSTDTQYF. Complete variable domain (other parts from reference TRBV28 and TRBJ2-3): DVKVTQSSRYLVKRTGEKVFLECVQDMDHENMFWYRQDPGLGLRLIYFSYDVKMKEKGDIPEGYSVSREKKERFSLILESASTNQTSMYLCASSLPSTDTQYFGPGTRLTVL.

This clonotype occurred many times. The gene calls are TRBV14 and TRBJ2-6, with a weak D call TRBD1 (5 bases). Trimming removed 0 bases at V and 0 bases at J, with 12 bases between. This CDR3 contains 18 residues. Germline CDR1 and CDR2: SGHDN and FVKESK. The chain's CDR3 is CASSQDKDSRSGANVLTF. In DNA form, the CDR3 reads TGTGCCAGCAGCCAAGATAAAGACAGTCGCTCTGGGGCCAACGTCCTGACTTTC.

This clonotype was recorded many times. The rearrangement joins TRBV12-3 or TRBV12-4 to TRBJ2-2; D is perhaps TRBD2 (6 bases). V lost 2 bases and J 4 bases, leaving 20 bases between the germline ends. The CDR3 is made up of 18 amino acids. The CDR3 DNA reads TGTGCCAGCAGTTTACAGGGTGTGACTAGGCGATTCACCGGGGAGCTGTTTTTT. Its protein is CASSLQGVTRRFTGELFF.

This chain connects TRBV20-1 to TRBJ2-3, with D uncertain. V lost 0 bases and J 4 bases, leaving 8 bases between the germline ends. The CDR3 loop spans 13 amino acids. Germline V gene lookup returns CDR1 DFQATT and CDR2 SNEGSKA (reference sequence). CDR3 in DNA: TGCAGTGCTAGAGATGAACTTCCAGATACGCAGTATTTT. Translating it yields CSARDELPDTQYF.

Ten or more counts support this clonotype. This chain links TRBV29-1 with TRBJ2-1; 7 bases line up with TRBD1. The CDR3 sequence is 10 residues long. J was trimmed by 9 bases and V by 7 bases; bases with no gene match: 3. Germline V gene sequence: CDR1 SQVTM, CDR2 ANQGSEA. CDR3 sequence: CSGRDSEQFF. In DNA, the CDR3 is TGCAGCGGACGGGACAGTGAGCAGTTCTTC.